This T cell receptor beta chain was observed in a study of T-cell reconstitution after alpha-beta-depleted transplantation in children. Per germline, CDR1 LGHNA and CDR2 YNFKEQ. V was trimmed by 5 bases and J by 0 bases, leaving 14 bases between them. This CDR3 contains 15 residues. This clonotype was seen ten or more times. Its specificity is unknown. Notes on the study in general: T-cell counts and diversity at one year post-transplant came mainly from newly produced T cells.

Unique molecular identifiers tagged the TCRbeta library. TCRdb passed the PCR reads through MiXCR, listing each CDR3 protein once. Seen here are about 90,000 distinct CDR3 sequences, around 15% observed once, and the top ten hold around 19%. J is TRBJ2-7 and V is TRBV4-2; a weak D match, TRBD2 (5 bases). The sequence was obtained from a male patient aged 2 to 9 who had a stem cell transplant for acute lymphoblastic leukemia, so the T cells may come from the graft donor. This specimen was PBMCs, mostly from graft donor cells, taken 180 days after TCRalphabeta/CD19-depleted stem cell transplant. The CDR3 nucleotides are TGTGCCAGCAGCGAGTCCGGGGAGACCTCCTACGAGCAGTACTTC. Encoded protein: CASSESGETSYEQYF.